This T cell receptor (beta chain) originates from a study of T cell responses to AZD1222 COVID-19 vaccine (TCRdb year 2021). As for the study more broadly: AZD1222 recipients with second doses at about 4 weeks or about 12 weeks were pooled, because spike-specific TCR depth and breadth did not differ between schedules. TCR sequencing was performed for roughly 250 trial participants, of whom around 200 were given two doses of AZD1222 and some 26 were given two doses of MenACWY control vaccine. Trial participants were enrolled by age into subgroups of 18-55, 56-69 and 70-plus years, and around 140, 26 and 57 TCR-sequenced participants, respectively, were included in these subgroups. Study-wide findings and limitations: CD4 TCRs associated with the vaccine covered the entire spike protein, and the dominant responses were in regions 160-218 and 743-854. Because no day 14 peak-response samples were available, the repertoires could be characterized only after the peak T cell response. Reportedly, almost half of the unique spike-specific TCRs recognized epitopes lying outside the regions that are mutated in the B.1.351 and B.1.1.7 variants. Conclusions about previously exposed vaccinees are limited because only 6 or 7 AZD1222 recipients were SARS-CoV-2 seropositive at baseline. After two AZD1222 doses, both the breadth and the depth of spike-specific TCRs were significantly higher than at day 0 and than in MenACWY recipients. Participants were mostly white British and included more females than males, and it was suggested by the authors that clonal diversity may have been underestimated. In the small 56-69-year group, the increase in depth fell short of significance, most likely because of low power.

To note about this clone: Its antigen is unknown. No clone much larger than this one lies a single base away; base qualities are absent.

According to the study, the label for this sample's time point signals: baseline before first vaccination. Vaccinee samples were obtained from the UK trials COV001 and COV002, which included a single-blind randomized controlled phase 2/3 trial of AZD1222 (ChAdOx1 nCoV-19) in healthy adults. For TCRbeta chain sequencing, PBMC samples were collected from trial participants at day 0 and at day 28 after the second dose. V loses 3 bases, J loses 7 bases, and the germline ends lie 12 bases apart. The CDR3 runs 14 amino acids, cysteine and phenylalanine included. Kept here is only the CDR3 DNA, which spans 42 bases and is read in frame from base 1. CDR1 SGHTA and CDR2 FQGNSA are derived from the germline V gene. The CDR3 regions of human TCRbeta chains were analyzed by immunosequencing. As for how the authors treated the data: TCRs in the repertoires were compared against a reference library of SARS-CoV-2-specific TCRs that had been generated with the MIRA antigen-specificity platform. Breadth meant the fraction of unique TCRs that were SARS-CoV-2-associated, whereas depth meant the fraction of total T cells that were SARS-CoV-2-associated. Using the MIRA data, every spike-specific TCR was mapped to the spike region that the TCR reacted to and assigned to either a CD4 or a CD8 class. Log10-transformed breadth and depth values were compared by one-way ANOVA with Sidak's multiple comparisons tests. This is the immuneACCESS table as TCRdb keeps it, with only in-frame sequences that have V and J called. A part of the clones is gone; compared with another copy, unresolved V genes explain less than half, and the rest is unexplained. V, J and clone size derive from that table, while D and trimming were established from the DNA sequence. For this sample there are 100,000 to 150,000 clones; just over 90% appear just once. Clones ranked in the top ten supply 6% to 9% of the sample.

The specimen comprised peripheral blood, sampled on day 0 of AZD1222 vaccination. This receptor was obtained from an adult in good health. The sequence links TRBV7-2 to TRBJ1-4; the D gene is not confidently resolved. The DNA sequence is given as TGTGCCAGCAGCTTTACCGTAGGGAGTGAAAAACTGTTTTTT. The resulting protein is CASSFTVGSEKLFF. With all but the CDR3 taken from the reference TRBV7-2 and TRBJ1-4 genes, the full variable domain is: GAGVSQSPSNKVTEKGKDVELRCDPISGHTALYWYRQSLGQGLEFLIYFQGNSAPDKSGLPSDRFSAERTGGSVSTLTIQRTQQEDSAVYLCASSFTVGSEKLFFGSGTQLSVL.